The next 4 T cell receptor beta chains were all read from a single sample in a study of regulatory T cells in long-lasting Graves disease. Stated time point: newly diagnosed GD, antithyroid drugs for less than 3 months. PBMC RNA served as the TCR library source. The TCR beta library used iRepertoire HTBI primers with Arm-PCR amplification of CDR3. MiXCR was run by TCRdb on the multiplex PCR reads, yielding one entry per CDR3 protein. The table shows about 370,000 distinct CDR3 sequences, with roughly a sixth occurring only once. The sequencing here drew on peripheral blood mononuclear cells (PBMCs), taken at new diagnosis, from a patient treated with antithyroid drugs. The receptors here all came from a female donor with Graves disease.

This clonotype was counted many times. CDR3 region: CASTQQRITGELFF. CDR3 bases: TGTGCCAGCACTCAACAGAGAATCACCGGGGAGCTGTTTTTT. The V call is TRBV12-3 or TRBV12-4, the J call TRBJ2-2; the D is unclear. The CDR3 covers 14 residues. V lost 7 bases to trimming and J lost 4 bases, with 13 bases between them.

The genes are TRBV6-1 and TRBJ2-7; D is uncertain. The germline gives CDR1 MNHNS, CDR2 SASEGT. CDR3 length: 15 residues. Trimming removed 5 bases from V and 1 base from J, with 15 bases in between. CDR3 sequence (DNA): TGTGCCAGCAGTCAACCGACCGCGTCTTCCTACGAGCAGTACTTC. Its translation: CASSQPTASSYEQYF.

The rearrangement joins TRBV7-2 to TRBJ2-1; D unresolved. Per germline, CDR1 SGHTA and CDR2 FQGNSA. This CDR3 has 16 amino acids. Trimming took 3 bases from V and 4 from J, leaving 16 bases between them. CDR3 coding DNA: TGTGCCAGCAGCTTCGGCGGACCCCTGCTATACAATGAGCAGTTCTTC. This sequence encodes CASSFGGPLLYNEQFF.

In its sample, this clonotype was seen many times. This chain uses TRBV7-6 with TRBJ1-3; no clear D gene. The V gene's germline CDR1 is SGHVS and CDR2 FNYEAQ. The germline V and J ends were trimmed by 5 bases and 1 base, with 12 bases remaining between them. CDR3 length equals 15 residues. The CDR3: CASSRMAGSGNTIYF. The CDR3 DNA sequence: TGTGCCAGCAGCCGAATGGCGGGGTCTGGAAACACCATATATTTT.